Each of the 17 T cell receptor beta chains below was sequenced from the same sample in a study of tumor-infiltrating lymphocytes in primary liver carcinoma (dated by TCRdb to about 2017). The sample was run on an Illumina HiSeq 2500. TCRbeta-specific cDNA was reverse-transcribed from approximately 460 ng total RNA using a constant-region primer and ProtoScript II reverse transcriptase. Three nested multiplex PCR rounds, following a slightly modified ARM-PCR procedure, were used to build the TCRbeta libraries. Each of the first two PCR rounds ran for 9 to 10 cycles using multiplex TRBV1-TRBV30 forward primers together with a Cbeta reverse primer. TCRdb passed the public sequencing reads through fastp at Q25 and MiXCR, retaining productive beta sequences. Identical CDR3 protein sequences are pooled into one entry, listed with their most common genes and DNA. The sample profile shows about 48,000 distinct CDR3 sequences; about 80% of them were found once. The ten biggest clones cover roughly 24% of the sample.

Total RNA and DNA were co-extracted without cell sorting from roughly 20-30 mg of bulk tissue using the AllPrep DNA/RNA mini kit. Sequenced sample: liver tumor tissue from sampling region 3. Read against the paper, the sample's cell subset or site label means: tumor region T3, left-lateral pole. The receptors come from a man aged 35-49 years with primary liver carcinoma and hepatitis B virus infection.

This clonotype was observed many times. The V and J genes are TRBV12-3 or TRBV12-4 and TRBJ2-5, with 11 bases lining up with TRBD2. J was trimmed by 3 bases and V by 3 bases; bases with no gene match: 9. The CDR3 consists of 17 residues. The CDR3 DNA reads TGTGCCAGCAGTTTCCCCCGAGGACTAGCGGGCAAAGAGACCCAGTACTTC. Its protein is CASSFPRGLAGKETQYF.

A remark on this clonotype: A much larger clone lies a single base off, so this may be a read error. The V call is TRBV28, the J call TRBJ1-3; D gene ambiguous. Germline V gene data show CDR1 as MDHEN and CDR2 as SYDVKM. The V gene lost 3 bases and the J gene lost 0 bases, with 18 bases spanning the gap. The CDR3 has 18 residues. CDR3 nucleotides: TGTGCCAGCAGTTTCTCTCCCTTGGGAGACCTCTCTGGAAACACCATATATTTT. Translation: CASSFSPLGDLSGNTIYF.

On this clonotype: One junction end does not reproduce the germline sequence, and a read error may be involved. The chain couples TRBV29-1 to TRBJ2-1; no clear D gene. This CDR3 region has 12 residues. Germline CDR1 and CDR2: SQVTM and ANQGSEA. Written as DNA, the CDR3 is TGCAGCGTTGTTCTATCGGCTGTGCAGCAGATCTTC. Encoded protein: CSVVLSAVQQIF.

This CDR3 reads CGGRDRTPAGANVLTF. DNA of the CDR3: TGTGGCGGAAGGGACAGGACACCCGCTGGGGCCAACGTCCTGACTTTC. The genes are TRBV30 and TRBJ2-6, with 8 bases identical to TRBD1. The CDR3 covers 16 residues. Germline CDR1 GTSNPN, CDR2 SVGIG (reference sequence).

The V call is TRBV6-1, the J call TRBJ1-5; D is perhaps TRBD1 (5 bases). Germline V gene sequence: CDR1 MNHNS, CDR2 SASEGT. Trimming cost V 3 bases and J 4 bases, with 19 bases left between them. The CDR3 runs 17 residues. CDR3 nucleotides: TGTGCCAGCAGTGATCCCGGGACTGTTTATAGGAATCAGCCCCAGCATTTT. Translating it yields CASSDPGTVYRNQPQHF.

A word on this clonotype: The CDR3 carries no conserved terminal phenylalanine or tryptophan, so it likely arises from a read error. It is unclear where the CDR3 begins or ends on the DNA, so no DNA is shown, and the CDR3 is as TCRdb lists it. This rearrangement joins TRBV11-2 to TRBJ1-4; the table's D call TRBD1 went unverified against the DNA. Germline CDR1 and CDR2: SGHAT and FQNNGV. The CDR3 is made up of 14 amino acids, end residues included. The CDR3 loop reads CASSLDVGDEKLVL.

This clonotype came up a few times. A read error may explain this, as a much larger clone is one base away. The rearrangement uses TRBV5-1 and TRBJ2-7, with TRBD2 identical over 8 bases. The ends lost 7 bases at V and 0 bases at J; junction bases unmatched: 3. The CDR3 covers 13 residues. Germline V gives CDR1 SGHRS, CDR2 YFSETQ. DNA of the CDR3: TGCGCCAGCCGGGAGGGGGACTCCTACGAGCAGTACTTC. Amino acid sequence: CASREGDSYEQYF.

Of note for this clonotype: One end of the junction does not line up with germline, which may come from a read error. CDR3 region: CAISQKAGGGGNTESFF. The CDR3 DNA sequence: TGCGCCATCAGCCAGAAGGCAGGGGGCGGAGGTAACACCGAATCTTTCTTT. The rearrangement joins TRBV5-1 to TRBJ1-1, with TRBD1 matching 8 bases. The CDR3 contains 17 residues. The germline V gene encodes CDR1 SGHRS and CDR2 YFSETQ.

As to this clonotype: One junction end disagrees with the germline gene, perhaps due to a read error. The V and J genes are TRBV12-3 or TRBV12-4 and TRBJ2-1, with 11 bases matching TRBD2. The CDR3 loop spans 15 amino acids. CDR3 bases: TGTGCCAGCAAACCCCTAGCGGGAGGATACTATGTGCAGTTTTTC. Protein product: CASKPLAGGYYVQFF.

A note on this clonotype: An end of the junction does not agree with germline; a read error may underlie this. This CDR3 is CASSSLEGAGELFF. DNA for the CDR3: TGTGCCAGTAGCTCATTAGAGGGAGCAGGGGAGCTGTTTTTC. The V and J genes are TRBV11-2 and TRBJ2-2; TRBD1 might be the D (6 bases). The CDR3 is 14 residues long. Germline lookup yields CDR1 SGHAT and CDR2 FQNNGV.

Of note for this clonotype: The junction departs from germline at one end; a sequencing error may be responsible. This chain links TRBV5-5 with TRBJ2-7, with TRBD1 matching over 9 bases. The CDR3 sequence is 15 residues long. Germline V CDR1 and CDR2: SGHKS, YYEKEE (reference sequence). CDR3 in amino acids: CTSSWAGTGRYEQYF. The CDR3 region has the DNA TGTACCAGCAGCTGGGCCGGGACAGGGCGTTACGAACAGTACTTC.

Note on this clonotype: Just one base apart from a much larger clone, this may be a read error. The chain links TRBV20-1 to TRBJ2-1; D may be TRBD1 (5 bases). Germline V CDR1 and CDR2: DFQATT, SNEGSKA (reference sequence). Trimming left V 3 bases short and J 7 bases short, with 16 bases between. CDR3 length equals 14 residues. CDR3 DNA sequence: TGCAGTGCTAGTGATTTACAGGAGATTAATGAGCAGTTCTTC. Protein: CSASDLQEINEQFF.

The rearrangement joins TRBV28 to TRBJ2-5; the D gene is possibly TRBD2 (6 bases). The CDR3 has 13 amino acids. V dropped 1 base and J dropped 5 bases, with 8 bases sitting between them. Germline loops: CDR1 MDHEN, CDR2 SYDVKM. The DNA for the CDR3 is TGTGCCAGCAGTTTATCTGGGGGGGAGACCCAGTACTTC. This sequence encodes CASSLSGGETQYF.

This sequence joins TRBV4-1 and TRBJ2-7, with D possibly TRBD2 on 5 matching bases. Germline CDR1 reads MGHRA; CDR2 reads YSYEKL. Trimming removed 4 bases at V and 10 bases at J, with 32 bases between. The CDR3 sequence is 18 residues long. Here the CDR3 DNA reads TGCGCCAGCAGCCTCCCGTCCAAAAGGGCCGAGGGAGTGGGCGAACAGTACTTC. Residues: CASSLPSKRAEGVGEQYF.

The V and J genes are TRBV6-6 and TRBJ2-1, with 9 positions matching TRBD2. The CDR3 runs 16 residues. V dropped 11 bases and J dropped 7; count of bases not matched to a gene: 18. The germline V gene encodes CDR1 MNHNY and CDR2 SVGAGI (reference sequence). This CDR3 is CAGSSTYDLAGNEQFF. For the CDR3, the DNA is TGTGCCGGTAGTTCCACATATGACCTAGCGGGGAATGAGCAGTTCTTC.

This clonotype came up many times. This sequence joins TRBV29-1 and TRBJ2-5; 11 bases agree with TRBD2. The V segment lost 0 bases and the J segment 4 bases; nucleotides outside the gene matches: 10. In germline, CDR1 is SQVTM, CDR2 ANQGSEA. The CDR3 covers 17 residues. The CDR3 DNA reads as TGCAGCGTTGAAGAGACGACTAGCGGGAAAGTTGCAGAGACCCAGTACTTC. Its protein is CSVEETTSGKVAETQYF.

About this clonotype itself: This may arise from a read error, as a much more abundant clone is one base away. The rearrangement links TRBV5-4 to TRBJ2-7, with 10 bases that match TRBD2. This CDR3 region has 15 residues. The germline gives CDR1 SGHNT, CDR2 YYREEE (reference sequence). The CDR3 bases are TGTGCCTGCAGCAATCCTAGCGGGAGCGGCGACGAGCAGTACTTC. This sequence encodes CACSNPSGSGDEQYF.